The clone carrying this T cell receptor beta chain was seen once. This record belongs to a study of blood T cell repertoires in COVID-19. Germline V gene sequence: CDR1 LNHDA, CDR2 SQIVND (reference sequence). This CDR3 region has 16 residues. Trimming at V came to 3 bases and at J to 2 bases, leaving 8 bases not matched to a gene. Clones were read by immunoSEQ multiplex PCR, and TCRdb kept only the in-frame ones, dropping some. The sample records around 160,000 clones, over 90% being singletons. This chain connects TRBV19 to TRBJ1-2, with 8 bases that match TRBD1. Sequenced input: peripheral blood. The TCR sequence derives from an older woman with COVID-19, enrolled during active disease. CDR3 DNA sequence: TGTGCCAGTAGTATGGGGACAGGCTACTTAAACTATGGCTACACCTTC. Protein: CASSMGTGYLNYGYTF.